The 13 T cell receptor beta chains presented below share a single source sample, sequenced in a study of blood T cell repertoires in COVID-19. Profiled with immunoSEQ multiplex PCR; TCRdb holds only in-frame clones, not every one. The sample lists approximately 110,000 clones, around 90% occurring once. Material for sequencing was peripheral blood. The receptors derive from a woman aged 50 to 60 with active or convalescent COVID-19.

The V and J genes are TRBV7-9 and TRBJ1-1; D is unresolved. V was clipped by 3 bases and J by 2 bases, with 7 bases between them. The germline V gene encodes CDR1 SEHNR and CDR2 FQNEAQ (reference sequence). There are 13 residues in the CDR3. The chain's CDR3 is CASSLTPNTEAFF. The CDR3 coding sequence is TGTGCCAGCAGCTTGACACCTAACACTGAAGCTTTCTTT.

The CDR3 region has the DNA TGTGCCAGTAGTATTTCGGGACTAGCGGATTACGAGCAGTACTTC. Translation: CASSISGLADYEQYF. The V call is TRBV19, the J call TRBJ2-7; 11 nucleotides match TRBD2. Germline CDR1 reads LNHDA; CDR2 reads SQIVND (reference sequence). V lost 3 bases, J lost 4 bases, and 5 bases stayed unmatched. The CDR3 is made up of 15 amino acids.

This clone was found a few times. The chain employs TRBV6-2 or TRBV6-3 and TRBJ1-6; tentative D call: TRBD1 (5 bases). Germline values: CDR1 MNHEY, CDR2 SVGEGT. The CDR3 contains 12 residues. The V end was cut by 5 bases, the J end by 7 bases, with 6 bases between. The CDR3, as DNA: TGTGCCAGCAGTCGACAGAATTCACCCCTCCACTTT. As protein: CASSRQNSPLHF.

The gene calls are TRBV7-3 and TRBJ2-3; TRBD2 agrees at 8 bases. Looked up from germline, CDR1 is SGHTA and CDR2 is FQGTGA. The CDR3 spans 15 residues. V was pared by 5 bases and J by 4 bases, with 8 bases of the junction left unmatched. The CDR3 bases are TGTGCCAGCAGCCCCGGACTAGCCTCCTCAGATACGCAGTATTTT. This codes for CASSPGLASSDTQYF.

The V gene is TRBV4-1, the J gene TRBJ1-4; 11 bases agree with TRBD1. This CDR3 has 16 amino acids. V lost 2 bases and J lost 7; bases outside the gene matches: 6. Germline assignment: CDR1 MGHRA and CDR2 YSYEKL. CDR3: CASSQMGQGVGEKLFF. Here the CDR3 DNA reads TGCGCCAGCAGCCAAATGGGACAGGGGGTGGGTGAAAAACTGTTTTTT.

The genes are TRBV30 and TRBJ2-5; 7 bases fit TRBD2. Trimming at V came to 5 bases and at J to 2 bases, leaving 11 bases not matched to a gene. The CDR3 is 15 amino acids. Germline-derived CDR1 and CDR2 are GTSNPN and SVGIG (reference sequence). CDR3 amino acids: CAWGKWGRGQETQYF. CDR3 nucleotides: TGTGCCTGGGGGAAGTGGGGGAGGGGACAAGAGACCCAGTACTTC.

The genes are TRBV7-9 and TRBJ1-2, with TRBD1 matching 10 bases. Germline V gene sequence: CDR1 SEHNR, CDR2 FQNEAQ (reference sequence). CDR3 length equals 17 residues. V gave up 6 bases and J gave up 1 base; unmatched junction bases: 11. CDR3 nucleotides: TGTGCCAGCAGACAACTCGGGGGGGACAGGGGTAACTATGGCTACACCTTC. This encodes CASRQLGGDRGNYGYTF.

The V gene is TRBV19, the J gene TRBJ2-5, with TRBD1 matching over 7 bases. The CDR3 extends over 15 amino acids. Trimming took 5 bases from V and 2 from J; bases not matched to a gene: 8. CDR1 is LNHDA, CDR2 SQIVND, per germline (reference sequence). The CDR3 protein is CASSSSWTGQETQYF. The CDR3 region has the DNA TGTGCCAGTAGTTCATCGTGGACAGGTCAAGAGACCCAGTACTTC.

This chain links TRBV11-2 with TRBJ2-3; D is ambiguous. The CDR3 runs 14 residues. Germline V lookup: CDR1 SGHAT, CDR2 FQNNGV. V lost 3 bases to trimming and J lost 2 bases, with 9 bases between them. CDR3 in amino acids: CASSFYSHTDTQYF. CDR3 nucleotide sequence: TGTGCCAGCAGCTTTTACAGCCACACAGATACGCAGTATTTT. Using reference TRBV11-2 and TRBJ2-3 for the parts outside the CDR3, the full variable domain is EAGVAQSPRYKIIEKRQSVAFWCNPISGHATLYWYQQILGQGPKLLIQFQNNGVVDDSQLPKDRFSAERLKGVDSTLKIQPAKLEDSAVYLCASSFYSHTDTQYFGPGTRLTVL.

This clone appeared once. The rearrangement uses TRBV30 and TRBJ1-2; the D is unclear. V lost 3 bases and J 9 bases, leaving 14 bases between the germline ends. The CDR3 contains 12 residues. Germline V gene data show CDR1 as GTSNPN and CDR2 as SVGIG (reference sequence). CDR3 DNA sequence: TGTGCCTGGAGGCCCCTCCGGGTGAGCTACACCTTC. Translated: CAWRPLRVSYTF. Complete variable domain (other parts from reference TRBV30 and TRBJ1-2): SQTIHQWPATLVQPVGSPLSLECTVEGTSNPNLYWYRQAAGRGLQLLFYSVGIGQISSEVPQNLSASRPQDRQFILSSKKLLLSDSGFYLCAWRPLRVSYTFGSGTRLTVV.

V gene TRBV9 combines with J gene TRBJ1-2; D not resolved. V was pared by 6 bases and J by 8 bases, with 11 bases between. CDR1 SGDLS and CDR2 YYNGEE come from the germline V gene. This CDR3 is 11 amino acids long. CDR3 sequence: CASTSGLGYTF. DNA of the CDR3: TGTGCCAGCACCTCGGGGTTAGGCTACACCTTC.

This sequence joins TRBV28 and TRBJ1-5, with 10 positions matching TRBD1. Trimming took 6 bases from V and 6 from J; bases not matched to a gene: 8. Germline V gene data show CDR1 as MDHEN and CDR2 as SYDVKM. There are 15 residues in the CDR3. CDR3 nucleotides: TGTGCCAGCAGCTATGACAGGGGGCAAGGTCAGCCCCAGCATTTT. Its protein product is CASSYDRGQGQPQHF. Filled out from reference TRBV28 and TRBJ1-5, the complete variable domain reads DVKVTQSSRYLVKRTGEKVFLECVQDMDHENMFWYRQDPGLGLRLIYFSYDVKMKEKGDIPEGYSVSREKKERFSLILESASTNQTSMYLCASSYDRGQGQPQHFGDGTRLSIL.

The CDR3 loop reads CASSGRDSTSEQFF. DNA of the CDR3: TGTGCCAGCAGCGGACGGGACAGTACCAGTGAGCAGTTCTTC. The chain is built from TRBV11-3 and TRBJ2-1, with 7 bases fitting TRBD1. This CDR3 spans 14 amino acids. Germline CDR1 reads SGHNT; CDR2 reads YENEEA. Germline trimming cut 5 bases from V and 9 bases from J; bases unmatched to any gene: 10. The full variable domain, with the rest looked up from reference TRBV11-3 and TRBJ2-1, is EAGVVQSPRYKIIEKKQPVAFWCNPISGHNTLYWYLQNLGQGPELLIRYENEEAVDDSQLPKDRFSAERLKGVDSTLKIQPAELGDSAVYLCASSGRDSTSEQFFGPGTRLTVL.